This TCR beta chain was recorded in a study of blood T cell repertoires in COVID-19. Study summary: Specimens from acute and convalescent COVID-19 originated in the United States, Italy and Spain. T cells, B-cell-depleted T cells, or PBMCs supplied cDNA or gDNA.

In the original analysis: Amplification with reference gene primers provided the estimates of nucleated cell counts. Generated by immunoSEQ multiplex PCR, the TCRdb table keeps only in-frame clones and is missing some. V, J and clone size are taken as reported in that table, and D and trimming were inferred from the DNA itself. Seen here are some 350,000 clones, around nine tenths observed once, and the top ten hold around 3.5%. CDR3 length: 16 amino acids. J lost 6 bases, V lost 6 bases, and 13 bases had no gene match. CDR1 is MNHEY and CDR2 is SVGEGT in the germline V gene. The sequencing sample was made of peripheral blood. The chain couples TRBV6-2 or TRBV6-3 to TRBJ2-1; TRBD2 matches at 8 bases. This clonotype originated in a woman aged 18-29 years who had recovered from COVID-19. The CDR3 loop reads CASSFSLAGVGNEQFF. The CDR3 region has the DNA TGTGCCAGCAGCTTCTCCCTAGCGGGCGTGGGCAATGAGCAGTTCTTC.